Sequencing of this T cell receptor (beta chain) was carried out in a study of control samples from healthy donors and cancer patients. This table comes from immunoSEQ multiplex PCR, and its TCRdb copy is limited to in-frame clones, with some not included. Of a few hundred thousand clones in the sample, 80% to 95% were seen once. Germline V gives CDR1 SQVTM, CDR2 ANQGSEA. Trimming pared 4 bases from V and 1 base from J, leaving 10 bases between. This CDR3 has 13 residues. The sample was PBMCs. This rearrangement joins TRBV29-1 to TRBJ1-1; D is unresolved. This receptor was taken from a man aged 40-49 years with head and neck cancer. The CDR3 DNA sequence: TGCAGCGTTGGTCCGGGGAGGAACACTGAAGCTTTCTTT. Translation: CSVGPGRNTEAFF.